This T cell receptor (beta chain) was captured by sequencing in a study of T cell responses to AZD1222 COVID-19 vaccine. Study-level background: Researchers grouped second doses given at about 4 or about 12 weeks into one pool.

The study, taken as a whole, reports: Spike-specific TCR breadth and depth were elevated following two AZD1222 doses. Clonal diversity was possibly underestimated, and white British individuals and females predominated among donors.

Sequencing used immunoSEQ multiplex PCR; TCRdb keeps in-frame clones, though not all of them. The table has about 120,000 clones, around nine tenths seen once. Germline values: CDR1 MGHDK, CDR2 SYGVNS. The V and J ends lost 1 base and 3 bases, in that order; junction bases with no gene match: 3. The CDR3 is 15 residues long. About this clone: Its cognate antigen is unknown.

This specimen was peripheral blood, taken on day 0 of AZD1222 vaccination. The clonotype originates from an adult in good health. This chain joins TRBV25-1 and TRBJ1-1; 9 bases map to TRBD1. In DNA form, the CDR3 reads TGTGCCAGCAGTGAATCGGGGACAGGGTACACTGAAGCTTTCTTT. Its protein product is CASSESGTGYTEAFF.